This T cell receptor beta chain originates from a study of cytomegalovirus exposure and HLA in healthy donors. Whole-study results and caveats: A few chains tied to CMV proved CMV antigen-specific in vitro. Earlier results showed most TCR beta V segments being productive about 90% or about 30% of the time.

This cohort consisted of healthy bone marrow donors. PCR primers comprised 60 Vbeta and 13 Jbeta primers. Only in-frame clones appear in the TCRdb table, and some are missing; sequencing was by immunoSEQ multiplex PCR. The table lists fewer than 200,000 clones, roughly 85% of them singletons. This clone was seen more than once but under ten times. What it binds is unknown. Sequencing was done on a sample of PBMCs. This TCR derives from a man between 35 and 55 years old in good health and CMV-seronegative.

CDR3 bases: TGTGCCAGCAGCTCGTGGGACAGCTTACAAGAGACCCAGTACTTC. Its translation: CASSSWDSLQETQYF. The chain links TRBV13 to TRBJ2-5; 7 nucleotides agree with TRBD1. V shed 4 bases, J shed 2 bases, and the junction held 7 bases outside the gene matches. Germline V gene data show CDR1 as PRHDT and CDR2 as FYEKMQ (reference sequence). The CDR3 runs 15 residues.